The 10 T cell receptor beta chains in this list originate from one sample, sequenced in a study of blood T cell repertoires in COVID-19. Sequencing used immunoSEQ multiplex PCR; TCRdb keeps in-frame clones, though not all of them. Of nearly 300,000 clones listed, roughly 91% are singletons. Sequencing was performed on PBMCs or T cells enriched from blood (not recorded which). These receptors all come from a woman in her 50s who had been exposed to COVID-19.

This sequence joins TRBV2 and TRBJ1-1; possibly TRBD1 for D (6 bases). This CDR3 comprises 17 residues. The V gene's germline CDR1 is SNHLY and CDR2 FYNNEI. V lost 3 bases and J lost 1, with 18 bases in between. CDR3 in amino acids: CASSDMTGKGWNTEAFF. The CDR3 DNA reads TGTGCCAGCAGTGATATGACAGGCAAGGGTTGGAACACTGAAGCTTTCTTT.

The chain combines TRBV5-5 with TRBJ2-3; weak D call: TRBD1 (5 bases). CDR1 and CDR2 (germline): SGHKS, YYEKEE (reference sequence). This CDR3 contains 15 residues. With 5 bases removed from V and 3 bases from J, the gap between germline ends came to 16 bases. CDR3 coding DNA: TGTGCCAGCAGTATCGGGCAGGGAAGGACAGATACGCAGTATTTT. Its translation: CASSIGQGRTDTQYF.

The genes are TRBV27 and TRBJ2-5; 7 nucleotides line up with TRBD2. CDR1 and CDR2 from the germline V gene are MNHEY and SMNVEV (reference sequence). V was clipped by 3 bases and J by 3 bases; unmatched bases: 1. The CDR3 has 13 amino acids. The CDR3 coding sequence is TGTGCCAGCAGTTTTCGGGGGGAAGAGACCCAGTACTTC. Its protein product is CASSFRGEETQYF.

V usage is TRBV2 and J usage is TRBJ2-1, with 11 bases lining up with TRBD2. V shed 7 bases, J shed 6 bases, and the junction held 5 bases outside the gene matches. Germline V gene lookup returns CDR1 SNHLY and CDR2 FYNNEI. The CDR3 spans 14 residues. The CDR3 region has the DNA TGTGCCAGCAAGGGACTAGCGGCTATCAATGAGCAGTTCTTC. Its protein product is CASKGLAAINEQFF.

A remark on this clone: Other nucleotide sequences in the sample specify the same CDR3. This chain links TRBV5-1 with TRBJ1-1; 9 nucleotides match TRBD1. The ends lost 4 bases at V and 5 bases at J; junction bases unmatched: 6. The CDR3 consists of 14 residues. Germline V gene sequence: CDR1 SGHRS, CDR2 YFSETQ. CDR3 sequence: CASSPGQGNTEAFF. Written as DNA, the CDR3 is TGCGCCAGCAGCCCGGGACAGGGAAATACTGAAGCTTTCTTT.

There are a few counts of this clone. The V call is TRBV15, the J call TRBJ2-7, with D possibly being TRBD1 (6 bases). V shed 0 bases and J shed 2 bases, with 11 bases lying between them. The CDR3 runs to 15 residues. Germline V gene sequence: CDR1 LNHNV, CDR2 YYDKDF (reference sequence). The CDR3 sequence is CATSRDPGATYEQYF. CDR3 DNA: TGTGCCACCAGCAGAGACCCAGGGGCCACCTACGAGCAGTACTTC.

The chain joins TRBV11-1 to TRBJ2-2, with a possible D match to TRBD2 (5 bases). V lost 5 bases and J 5 bases, leaving 15 bases between the germline ends. Germline V gives CDR1 SGHAT, CDR2 FQDESV (reference sequence). The CDR3 runs 15 residues. DNA of the CDR3: TGTGCCAGCAGCCCCGCGGGCAGTCTGACCGGGGAGCTGTTTTTT. Protein product: CASSPAGSLTGELFF.

The genes are TRBV7-9 and TRBJ1-3, with 9 bases lining up with TRBD1. Trimming removed 2 bases from V and 2 bases from J; junction bases left unmatched: 10. The CDR3 contains 18 residues. Germline assignment: CDR1 SEHNR and CDR2 FQNEAQ (reference sequence). The CDR3 region is CASSLRGQGKGAGNTIYF. The CDR3 DNA is TGTGCCAGCAGCTTACGGGGACAGGGCAAAGGGGCTGGAAACACCATATATTTT.

The V and J genes are TRBV3-1 (or the pseudogene TRBV3-2) and TRBJ2-7; TRBD1 might be the D (6 bases). The germline V gene has CDR1 LGHDT and CDR2 YNNKEL (reference sequence). V dropped 1 base and J dropped 2 bases, with 15 bases sitting between them. There are 16 residues in the CDR3. In nucleotides, the CDR3 is TGTGCCAGCAGCCAAGGGTGGCCAGGGGAAACCTACGAGCAGTACTTC. Its translation is CASSQGWPGETYEQYF.

The genes are TRBV18 and TRBJ2-5; D is uncertain. Per germline, CDR1 KGHSH and CDR2 LQKENI. The V and J ends lost 1 base and 3 bases respectively, with 6 bases between them. CDR3 size: 13 residues. CDR3 DNA sequence: TGTGCCAGCTCACCACTTCCGGAAGAGACCCAGTACTTC. Residues: CASSPLPEETQYF.